Following are 7 T cell receptor beta chains from one sample sequenced in a study of T cell responses to AZD1222 COVID-19 vaccine. Produced via immunoSEQ multiplex PCR; TCRdb's table is partial and in-frame only. This sample has fewer than 150,000 clones; approximately 87% occur once, and the top ten carry 1.5% to 2%. The sequencing here drew on peripheral blood, taken 28 days after the second AZD1222 dose. These receptors all come from an adult who received the AZD1222 COVID-19 vaccine.

The chain joins TRBV19 to TRBJ1-5, with D possibly being TRBD1 (5 bases). The CDR3 covers 16 residues. Germline CDR1 reads LNHDA; CDR2 reads SQIVND (reference sequence). Trimming left V 1 base short and J 3 bases short, with 13 bases between. The CDR3 region is CASSIAGGLDNQPQHF. The CDR3 DNA follows: TGTGCCAGTAGTATAGCGGGGGGATTGGACAATCAGCCCCAGCATTTT.

The gene calls are TRBV4-2 and TRBJ1-2; the D is unclear. Germline V CDR1 and CDR2: LGHNA, YNFKEQ. The V end was cut by 1 base, the J end by 9 bases, with 24 bases between. This CDR3 has 17 amino acids. The CDR3 sequence: CASSQVRAEGYGRSYTF. CDR3 DNA sequence: TGTGCCAGCAGCCAAGTTCGTGCGGAAGGGTACGGTCGGAGCTACACCTTC.

The chain combines TRBV28 with TRBJ2-1; the D gene is possibly TRBD1 (5 bases). The CDR3 covers 14 residues. Per germline, CDR1 MDHEN and CDR2 SYDVKM. The V end was cut by 4 bases, the J end by 0 bases, with 7 bases between. The CDR3 sequence is CASSSQGSYNEQFF. The CDR3 nucleotides are TGTGCCAGCAGTTCCCAGGGCTCCTACAATGAGCAGTTCTTC.

This clone was recorded once. V and J are TRBV10-3 and TRBJ2-6; no reliable D call. Germline CDR1 reads ENHRY; CDR2 reads SYGVKD. This CDR3 comprises 15 residues. Between the trimmed V and J ends, which lost 3 bases and 2 bases, there was a span of 8 bases. The CDR3 bases are TGTGCCATCAGTGAACTTCAAGCTGGGGCCAACGTCCTGACTTTC. Its translation: CAISELQAGANVLTF.

The DNA of the CDR3 is TGTGCCAGCAGTTCCCCGGGTCGGGCGGGTTACGAGCAGTACTTC. This gives the protein CASSSPGRAGYEQYF. J is TRBJ2-7 and V is TRBV25-1, with D maybe TRBD2 (5 bases). From germline, CDR1 is MGHDK and CDR2 SYGVNS. The CDR3 is made up of 15 amino acids. Deletions cut 5 bases from V and 4 bases from J, with 18 bases between.

The chain has TRBV7-6 and TRBJ2-2; tentatively, D is TRBD2 (5 bases). Per the germline V gene, CDR1 is SGHVS and CDR2 is FNYEAQ. The CDR3 is 14 amino acids. V was clipped by 0 bases and J by 6 bases, with 8 bases between them. The CDR3 sequence: CASSLASGPGELFF. The CDR3 region has the DNA TGTGCCAGCAGCTTAGCGAGCGGACCCGGGGAGCTGTTTTTT.

The chain recombines TRBV29-1 with TRBJ1-2; tentative D call: TRBD1 (5 bases). V was pared by 1 base and J by 2 bases, with 8 bases between. CDR1 and CDR2 from the germline V gene are SQVTM and ANQGSEA. The CDR3 covers 13 residues. The CDR3 loop reads CSVEGRGNYGYTF. For the CDR3, the DNA is TGCAGCGTTGAAGGAAGGGGAAACTATGGCTACACCTTC.